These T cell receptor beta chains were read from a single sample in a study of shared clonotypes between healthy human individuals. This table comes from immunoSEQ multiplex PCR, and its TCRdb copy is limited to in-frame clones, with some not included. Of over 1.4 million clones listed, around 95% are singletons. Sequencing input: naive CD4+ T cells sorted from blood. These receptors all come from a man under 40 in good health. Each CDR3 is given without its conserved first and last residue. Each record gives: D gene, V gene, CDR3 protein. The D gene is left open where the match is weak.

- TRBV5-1 ASSDQGYRYEQY
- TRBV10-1 ASSVSRGAEKLF
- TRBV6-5 ASSYTGKYETQY
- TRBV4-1 ASSQVSSWIAKNIQY
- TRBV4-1 ASSPFVAKNIQY
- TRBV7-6 ASSLGVPVTNEKLF
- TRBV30 AWGSSSGNTIY
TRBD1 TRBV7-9 ASSQDRGDTQY
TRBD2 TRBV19 AREGTSGSNEQF
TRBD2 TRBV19 ASSTRLAGTTDTQY
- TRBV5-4 ASSLVGTLTDTQY
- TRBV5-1 ASSLASGEVHEQY
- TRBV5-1 ASSVSGYTGELF
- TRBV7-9 ASSPQAEQF
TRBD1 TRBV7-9 ASADRGRHEQF
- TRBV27 ATTPAGTRYGANVLT
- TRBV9 ASSVGRRGTEAF
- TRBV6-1 ASSSDRAGGEQF
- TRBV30 AWSAGARDNQPQH
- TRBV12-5 ASGLKAGPSYNEQF
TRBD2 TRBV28 ASSLGTGLAKSTDTQY
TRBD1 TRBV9 ASSVGTGWDQPQH
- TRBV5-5 ASSLAPTGSNYGYT
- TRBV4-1 ASSQADSRETQY
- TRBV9 ASSVERGTPWTESSYNSPLH
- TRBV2 ASQGGKETQY
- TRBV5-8 ASSLRWEQF
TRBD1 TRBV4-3 ASSQLGQGNEKLF
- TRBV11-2 ASSLDVGYEQY
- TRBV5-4 ASRPRPGQNTEAF
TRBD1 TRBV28 ASSSGGLSTEAF
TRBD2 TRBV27 ASSWLREGHNEQF
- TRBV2 ASSRTGAGLGNQPQH
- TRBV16 ASSQAQTSTDTQY
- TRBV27 ASSSTRSYEQY
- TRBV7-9 ASSPELPYEQY
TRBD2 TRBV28 ASSLPGGVSYEQY
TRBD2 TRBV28 ASSLSTSGRSNEQF
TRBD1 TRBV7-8 ASSRQRTGLEGYT
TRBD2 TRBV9 ASSADVDIGLAAYTQY
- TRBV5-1 ASSRGGPNEKLF
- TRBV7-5 ARSLVVLFSLGYT
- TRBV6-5 ASSYTGQETQY
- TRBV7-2 ASSLAFGSVDEQF
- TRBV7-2 ASTTGSYEQY
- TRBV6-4 ASRTFTGELF
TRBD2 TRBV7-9 ASSLTGAGGDQY
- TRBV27 ASSFRGTGELF